The clone carrying this TCR beta chain was observed a handful of times. Its antigen remains unidentified. This record belongs to a study of the immune and genomic landscape of osteosarcoma. Overall study context: Patients were over 50% male; roughly 77% had localized disease.

Sequencing was performed with immunoSEQ multiplex PCR; in TCRdb, only in-frame clones are kept and a portion is missing. Counted here are some 4,600 clones, 70% to 80% occurring once; the ten biggest clones make up about 15%. This CDR3 region has 11 residues. Germline assignment: CDR1 SQVTM and CDR2 ANQGSEA. V lost 3 bases to trimming and J lost 4 bases, with 6 bases between them. Whole-study results and caveats: A single dominant hyperexpanded clone appeared in about five cases, each with <100 clonotypes. Immune-hot C3 tumors showed higher but still low clonality than cold C1.

The post-treatment osteosarcoma tumors were primary, local recurrence or metastasis specimens from poor-prognosis patients. The receptor was isolated from a human donor with osteosarcoma. Material for sequencing was osteosarcoma tumor tissue from the femur. J is TRBJ1-2 and V is TRBV29-1; no reliable D call. The CDR3 sequence: CSVEMVYGYTF. In DNA form, the CDR3 reads TGCAGCGTTGAGATGGTCTATGGCTACACCTTC.